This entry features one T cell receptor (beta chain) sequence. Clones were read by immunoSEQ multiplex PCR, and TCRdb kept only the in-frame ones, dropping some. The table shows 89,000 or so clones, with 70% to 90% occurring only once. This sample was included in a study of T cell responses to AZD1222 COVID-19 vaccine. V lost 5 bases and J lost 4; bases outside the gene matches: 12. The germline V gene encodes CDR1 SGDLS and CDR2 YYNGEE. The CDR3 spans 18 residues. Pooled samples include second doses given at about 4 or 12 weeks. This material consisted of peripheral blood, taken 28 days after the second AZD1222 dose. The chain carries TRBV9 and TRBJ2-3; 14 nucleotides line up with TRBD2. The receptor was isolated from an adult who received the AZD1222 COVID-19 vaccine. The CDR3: CASRGPGLAGDDADTQYF. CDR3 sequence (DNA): TGTGCCAGCAGGGGCCCGGGACTAGCGGGAGATGACGCAGATACGCAGTATTTT.